Detailed here is one TCR beta chain. Its antigen is not known. CDR1 is SGHTA, CDR2 FQGNSA, per germline. V was pared by 1 base and J by 5 bases, with 8 bases of the junction left unmatched. CDR3 length: 16 residues. PCR was performed using 60 Vbeta and 13 Jbeta primers. Repertoires were generated with immunoSEQ multiplex PCR, while TCRdb's copy carries only in-frame clones and drops some. The sample records some 140,000 clones, 65% to 85% being singletons. This entry belongs to a study of cytomegalovirus exposure and HLA in healthy donors. Findings and limits, study-wide: The study put 150 or so TCR beta chains on its list as cytomegalovirus-associated.

At sampling all donors were nominally healthy, likely with unrecorded immune exposures. The chain joins TRBV7-2 to TRBJ2-1; TRBD1 aligns across 7 bases. The sequenced material came from PBMCs. This clonotype was sampled from a man aged 18 to 29 in good health and CMV-seronegative. DNA of the CDR3: TGTGCCAGCAGCTTAGGGACGGGACAGATTCACAATGAGCAGTTCTTC. Protein sequence: CASSLGTGQIHNEQFF.